This T cell receptor (beta chain) was profiled in a study of CD8+ T cells in alopecia areata. General observations from the study: The study found TCR sharing across patients less clear than in mice, possibly for HLA reasons.

As for this clone: Its target is unknown.

The study team obtained lesional scalp punch biopsies and peripheral blood from alopecia areata patients. RNA extraction and reverse transcription yielded cDNA as sequencing template. The method was immunoSEQ multiplex PCR; TCRdb's version includes in-frame clones alone and lacks a portion of them. In the table there are tens of thousands of clones, roughly 46% of which are singletons. Sequenced sample: NKG2D-low CD8+ T cells sorted from blood. This sequence originates from a human donor with alopecia areata.

The CDR3 region has the DNA TGTGCCAGCAGCCTCGGATCGGTCCTCCACTTT. Encoded protein: CASSLGSVLHF. The rearrangement links TRBV27 to TRBJ1-6; D remains unclear. CDR1 and CDR2 from the germline V gene are MNHEY and SMNVEV (reference sequence). This CDR3 has 11 residues. Trimming left V 6 bases short and J 15 bases short, with 12 bases between.